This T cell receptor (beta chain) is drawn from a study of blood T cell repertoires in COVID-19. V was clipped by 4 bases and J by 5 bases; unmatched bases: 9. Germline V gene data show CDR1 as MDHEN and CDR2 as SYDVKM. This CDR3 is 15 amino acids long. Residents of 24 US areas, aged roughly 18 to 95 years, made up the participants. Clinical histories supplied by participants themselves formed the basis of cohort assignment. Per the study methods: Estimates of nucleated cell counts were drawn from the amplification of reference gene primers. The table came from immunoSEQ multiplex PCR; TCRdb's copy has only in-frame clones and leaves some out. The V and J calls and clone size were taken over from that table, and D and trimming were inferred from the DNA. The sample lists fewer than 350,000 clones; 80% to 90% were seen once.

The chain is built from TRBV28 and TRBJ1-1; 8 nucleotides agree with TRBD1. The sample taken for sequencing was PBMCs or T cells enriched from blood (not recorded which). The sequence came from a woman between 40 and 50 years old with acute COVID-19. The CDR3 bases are TGTGCCAGCAGTTCCAGCAGGGGGCGCGGTACTGAAGCTTTCTTT. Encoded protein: CASSSSRGRGTEAFF.